This T cell receptor (beta chain) was captured in a study of cytomegalovirus exposure and HLA in healthy donors. Overall study findings and caveats: As a later analysis revealed, most CMV-associated TCR beta chains appeared HLA-restricted. The classifier reportedly diagnosed cytomegalovirus status with high specificity and sensitivity.

The germline CDR1 and CDR2 sequences are MNHEY and SVGAGI. Trimming stripped 4 bases from V and 10 bases from J, with 19 bases between. This CDR3 has 14 residues. Primers included in the PCR were 60 Vbeta and 13 Jbeta primers. The data were produced by immunoSEQ multiplex PCR, yet TCRdb's version contains in-frame clones alone and is incomplete. The table lists around 210,000 clones, 75% to 85% of them singletons. This clone was recorded a few times. Its antigen is still unknown. This receptor was obtained from a woman in her forties in good health and CMV-seronegative. This rearrangement joins TRBV6-5 to TRBJ1-1, with D possibly TRBD1 on 6 matching bases. Source material: PBMCs. CDR3: CASSSMGQTLGAFF. CDR3 bases: TGTGCCAGCAGTTCGATGGGACAAACCTTGGGAGCTTTCTTT.